A single sample is the source of the 7 T cell receptor beta chains below, sequenced in a study of post-analysis software for immune sequencing data. Presence of unique molecular identifiers characterized the TCR beta cDNA libraries. TCRdb recomputed calls from the PCR reads with MiXCR, one row per CDR3 protein. Found here are about 760,000 distinct CDR3 sequences, less than 35% of them singletons; the top ten hold approximately 0.55%. Study conclusions and caveats: Roughly five TRBV segments, including TRBV5-6, TRBV5-1 and TRBV20-1, were more frequent in patients than controls.

What these receptors recognize is not known. The sequenced sample consisted of blood. The receptors originated from a girl aged 5-17 years with multiple sclerosis.

This chain links TRBV4-1 with TRBJ1-2; D gene uncertain. V was clipped by 0 bases and J by 8 bases, with 10 bases between them. This CDR3 contains 13 residues. From germline, CDR1 is MGHRA and CDR2 YSYEKL. DNA for the CDR3: TGCGCCAGCAGCCAAGACGGCCTCTGGGGCTACACCTTC. The encoded protein is CASSQDGLWGYTF.

This clonotype was detected only a few times. This chain links TRBV20-1 with TRBJ1-2; no reliable D call. From germline, CDR1 is DFQATT and CDR2 SNEGSKA (reference sequence). CDR3 length: 14 residues. Trimming removed 6 bases from V and 2 bases from J, with 16 bases in between. For the CDR3, the DNA is TGCAGTGCCCCTGCCGTCGGAGTAAACTATGGCTACACCTTC. Encoded protein: CSAPAVGVNYGYTF.

This clonotype showed up many times. The CDR3: CASSVGTSGSYEQYF. The CDR3 region has the DNA TGTGCCAGCAGCGTAGGGACTAGCGGCTCCTACGAGCAGTACTTC. The gene calls are TRBV9 and TRBJ2-7, with 10 bases aligning to TRBD2. With 0 bases clipped from V and 0 bases from J, the junction kept 0 bases outside the gene matches. The CDR3 covers 15 residues. Germline loops: CDR1 SGDLS, CDR2 YYNGEE.

The chain is built from TRBV20-1 and TRBJ1-5; D is perhaps TRBD1 (6 bases). The V gene lost 3 bases and the J gene lost 7 bases, with 19 bases spanning the gap. This CDR3 has 15 amino acids. Looked up from germline, CDR1 is DFQATT and CDR2 is SNEGSKA (reference sequence). CDR3 sequence (DNA): TGCAGTGCTAGTCCCTTTCAACAGGGATACCAGCCCCAGCATTTT. As protein: CSASPFQQGYQPQHF.

For this clonotype: One end of the junction does not line up with germline, which may come from a read error. This chain joins TRBV30 and TRBJ2-1; the D gene is possibly TRBD1 (5 bases). The germline V gene has CDR1 GTSNPN and CDR2 SVGIG (reference sequence). CDR3 length equals 13 residues. CDR3 in amino acids: CAWRGLGWDERFF. CDR3 DNA sequence: TGTGCCTGGAGGGGGCTAGGGTGGGATGAGCGGTTCTTC.

There are many counts of this clonotype. The chain has TRBV9 and TRBJ2-4, with TRBD1 identical over 8 bases. The CDR3 is 13 residues long. Germline assignment: CDR1 SGDLS and CDR2 YYNGEE. V lost 3 bases to trimming and J lost 4 bases; unmatched junction nucleotides: 0. The CDR3 DNA follows: TGTGCCAGCAGCGGGACAGGGAAAAACATTCAGTACTTC. This encodes CASSGTGKNIQYF.

The chain has TRBV10-3 and TRBJ2-3; 8 nucleotides match TRBD2. The CDR3 totals 15 residues. Per the germline V gene, CDR1 is ENHRY and CDR2 is SYGVKD. J was trimmed by 1 base and V by 3 bases; bases with no gene match: 3. The CDR3 loop reads CAISDPGLGTDTQYF. Here the CDR3 DNA reads TGTGCCATCAGTGATCCGGGACTAGGCACAGATACGCAGTATTTT.